This is a list of T cell receptor beta chains from one sample in a study of blood T cell repertoires in COVID-19. Here immunoSEQ multiplex PCR was the method, and the copy in TCRdb shows in-frame clones only, minus some. The data contain 93,000 or so clones, 75% to 90% of them singletons. The material sequenced was peripheral blood. These receptors came from a human donor in a cohort sampled during active or convalescent COVID-19. The CDR3 runs from the conserved cysteine through the conserved F or W. Fields, in order: clone size, D gene, V gene, J gene, CDR3 protein, CDR3 DNA. The D gene is left open where the match is weak. Only part of the rows carry a size: once, few, many, or a class if the clone is expanded.

>-|-|TRBV19|TRBJ1-6
CASSISGNSYNSPLHF
TGTGCCAGTAGTATTTCCGGGAACTCCTATAATTCACCCCTCCACTTT
>-|-|TRBV5-1|TRBJ2-3
CASSRRGGETDTQYF
TGCGCCAGCAGCCGCCGGGGTGGAGAGACAGATACGCAGTATTTT
>-|TRBD1|TRBV6-5|TRBJ2-5
CASSYSSGGGLETQYF
TGTGCCAGCAGTTACTCGTCAGGGGGCGGATTGGAGACCCAGTACTTC
>-|-|TRBV6-2/TRBV6-3|TRBJ1-2
CASSYGEEGYTF
TGTGCCAGCAGTTACGGGGAGGAGGGCTACACCTTC
>-|TRBD1|TRBV18|TRBJ1-4
CASSRDRGDEKLFF
TGTGCCAGCTCACGCGACAGGGGTGATGAAAAACTGTTTTTT
>-|-|TRBV7-2|TRBJ2-1
CASSYPPDEQFF
TGTGCCAGCAGCTACCCGCCGGATGAGCAGTTCTTC
>-|-|TRBV6-1|TRBJ1-5
CASSERGDSNQPQHF
TGTGCCAGCAGTGAAAGAGGTGATAGCAATCAGCCCCAGCATTTT
>-|-|TRBV6-6|TRBJ1-1
CASSSGGNTEAFF
TGTGCCAGCAGTTCAGGTGGGAACACTGAAGCTTTCTTT
>-|-|TRBV19|TRBJ1-4
CASSTRVVGSTNEKLFF
TGTGCCAGTAGTACCAGGGTGGTGGGATCCACTAATGAAAAACTGTTTTTT
>-|-|TRBV7-9|TRBJ1-3
CASSPGSSGNTIYF
TGTGCCAGCAGCCCCGGGAGCTCTGGAAACACCATATATTTT
>-|TRBD1|TRBV10-1|TRBJ1-3
CAGPDRAVSGNTIYF
TGCGCCGGCCCGGACAGGGCTGTCTCTGGAAACACCATATATTTT
>-|-|TRBV12-3/TRBV12-4|TRBJ1-4
CASRSNWEKLFF
TGTGCCAGCAGAAGCAACTGGGAAAAACTGTTTTTT
>-|-|TRBV18|TRBJ1-3
CASSPQGDGNTIYF
TGTGCCAGCTCACCACAGGGGGACGGAAACACCATATATTTT
>-|TRBD1|TRBV3-1/TRBV3-2|TRBJ1-3
CASLVLGTGAFDSPGNTIYF
TGTGCCAGCCTTGTCCTCGGGACAGGGGCTTTTGATAGCCCTGGAAACACCATATATTTT
>-|TRBD1|TRBV6-2/TRBV6-3|TRBJ1-2
CASSPNRGTGYTF
TGTGCCAGCAGCCCTAACAGGGGGACCGGCTACACCTTC
>-|TRBD1|TRBV19|TRBJ2-1
CASGDRRFPSYNEQFF
TGTGCCAGTGGGGACAGGAGATTTCCCTCCTACAATGAGCAGTTCTTC
>-|-|TRBV11-2|TRBJ1-1
CASSLGEGTEAFF
TGTGCCAGCAGCTTAGGGGAGGGCACTGAAGCTTTCTTT
>-|-|TRBV25-1|TRBJ2-3
CASSDRATDTQYF
TGTGCCAGCAGTGACAGGGCCACAGATACGCAGTATTTT
>-|-|TRBV18|TRBJ1-1
CASLNPGGNTEAFF
TGTGCCAGCTTAAACCCGGGGGGGAACACTGAAGCTTTCTTT
>once|-|TRBV19|TRBJ2-6
CASSIIRAGANVLTF
TGTGCCAGTAGTATCATCCGGGCTGGGGCCAACGTCCTGACTTTC
>-|TRBD1|TRBV2|TRBJ1-4
CASRLDRAATNEKLFF
TGTGCCAGCAGACTGGACAGGGCCGCAACTAATGAAAAACTGTTTTTT
>-|TRBD1|TRBV30|TRBJ1-1
CAWSVEGQGVWAFF
TGTGCCTGGAGTGTAGAGGGCCAGGGGGTTTGGGCTTTCTTT
>-|TRBD2|TRBV7-6|TRBJ2-3
CASSAGLAGGSDTQYF
TGTGCCAGCAGCGCAGGACTAGCGGGGGGCTCAGATACGCAGTATTTT
>-|-|TRBV7-3|TRBJ1-2
CASSVRGFPDYTF
TGTGCCAGCAGCGTCAGGGGTTTCCCTGACTACACCTTC
>-|-|TRBV2|TRBJ2-7
CASSVTHSSYEQYF
TGTGCCAGCAGTGTGACACATAGCTCCTACGAGCAGTACTTC
>-|-|TRBV6-5|TRBJ2-7
CASSILDGSSYEQYF
TGTGCCAGCAGCATTTTGGACGGGAGCTCCTACGAGCAGTACTTC
>-|-|TRBV4-2|TRBJ1-1
CASSQEGQGALREAFF
TGTGCCAGCAGCCAAGAAGGCCAAGGGGCACTTAGGGAAGCTTTCTTT
>-|-|TRBV7-2|TRBJ2-3
CASSLLTGHPKSDTQYF
TGTGCCAGCAGCTTACTGACAGGCCACCCAAAGTCGGATACGCAGTATTTT
>-|TRBD1|TRBV4-1|TRBJ2-5
CASSQDLQGARETQYF
TGCGCCAGCAGCCAAGATCTGCAGGGGGCTCGGGAGACCCAGTACTTC
>-|-|TRBV6-5|TRBJ1-1
CASSPAGVATEAFF
TGTGCCAGCAGTCCCGCAGGGGTTGCGACTGAAGCTTTCTTT
>-|-|TRBV6-5|TRBJ1-1
CASRYAPGTEAFF
TGTGCCAGCAGGTACGCCCCGGGGACTGAAGCTTTCTTT
>-|-|TRBV19|TRBJ2-7
CASSMQGRNGVYEQYF
TGTGCCAGTAGTATGCAGGGAAGAAATGGGGTCTACGAGCAGTACTTC
>-|TRBD2|TRBV6-5|TRBJ2-2
CASSSGGAPTGELFF
TGTGCCAGCAGCTCCGGGGGGGCCCCCACCGGGGAGCTGTTTTTT
>-|TRBD2|TRBV10-3|TRBJ2-7
CAITKSGTSGDEQYF
TGTGCCATCACTAAGAGCGGGACTAGCGGGGACGAGCAGTACTTC
>-|-|TRBV9|TRBJ2-3
CASSVRGASTDTQYF
TGTGCCAGCAGCGTACGGGGGGCTAGCACAGATACGCAGTATTTT
>-|TRBD1|TRBV6-5|TRBJ2-5
CASTQGQSQETQYF
TGTGCCAGCACCCAGGGACAGTCACAAGAGACCCAGTACTTC